Below are 19 T cell receptor beta chains sequenced from a single sample in a study of blood T cell repertoires in COVID-19. Clones were read by immunoSEQ multiplex PCR, and TCRdb kept only the in-frame ones, dropping some. The sample holds about 280,000 clones, around 83% seen once. Specimen: PBMCs or T cells enriched from blood (not recorded which). The origin of the receptors is a man aged 35 to 55 who had been exposed to COVID-19.

This clone appeared once. This chain uses TRBV7-9 with TRBJ1-1; D possibly corresponds to TRBD1 (5 bases). Germline CDR1 is SEHNR and CDR2 is FQNEAQ (reference sequence). V lost 1 base and J lost 8, with 11 bases in between. The CDR3 loop spans 13 amino acids. DNA for the CDR3: TGTGCCAGCAGCTTAGACCAGACAGTAGAAGCTTTCTTT. Protein product: CASSLDQTVEAFF.

This chain joins TRBV21-1 and TRBJ2-7; the DNA was not used to check the table's D call, TRBD2. TRBV21-1 has pseudogene status. The length of the CDR3 is 20 residues. In nucleotides, the CDR3 is TGTGCCAGCAGCAAAGAACTTGGGGCTCTCACTAGCGGGGGCTCCTACGAGCAGTACTTC. Protein sequence: CASSKELGALTSGGSYEQYF.

The chain couples TRBV15 to TRBJ2-5, with 7 nucleotides matching TRBD2. J lost 1 base, V lost 1 base, and 15 bases had no gene match. The CDR3 is 19 residues long. Germline CDR1 is LNHNV and CDR2 is YYDKDF (reference sequence). The CDR3 loop is CATSRVMGFAGAPQETQYF. CDR3 nucleotide sequence: TGTGCCACCAGCAGAGTAATGGGCTTCGCGGGAGCCCCCCAAGAGACCCAGTACTTC. The full variable domain, with the rest looked up from reference TRBV15 and TRBJ2-5, is DAMVIQNPRYQVTQFGKPVTLSCSQTLNHNVMYWYQQKSSQAPKLLFHYYDKDFNNEADTPDNFQSRRPNTSFCFLDIRSPGLGDTAMYLCATSRVMGFAGAPQETQYFGPGTRLLVL.

V usage is TRBV30 and J usage is TRBJ1-2, with D possibly TRBD1 on 5 matching bases. The CDR3 runs to 14 residues. Looked up from germline, CDR1 is GTSNPN and CDR2 is SVGIG (reference sequence). V was cut by 2 bases and J by 0 bases, with 10 bases left in between. The CDR3: CAWSHGGANYGYTF. DNA for the CDR3: TGTGCCTGGAGTCATGGAGGGGCTAACTATGGCTACACCTTC.

The gene calls are TRBV30 and TRBJ1-2, with 11 bases lining up with TRBD1. There are 20 residues in the CDR3. V lost 0 bases and J lost 7; bases outside the gene matches: 22. Germline lookup yields CDR1 GTSNPN and CDR2 SVGIG (reference sequence). DNA for the CDR3: TGTGCCTGGAGTGTTGTCGGTCTTGGGACAGGGGGTCAGAAAGGTCGTGGCTACACCTTC. Its translation is CAWSVVGLGTGGQKGRGYTF.

The chain combines TRBV30 with TRBJ2-1; the match to TRBD2 covers 7 bases. V shed 3 bases, J shed 5 bases, and the junction held 13 bases outside the gene matches. This CDR3 spans 16 amino acids. The germline V gene has CDR1 GTSNPN and CDR2 SVGIG (reference sequence). CDR3 residues: CAWRSSLAGQNNEQFF. The CDR3 nucleotides are TGTGCCTGGAGGTCCTCCTTAGCGGGCCAAAACAATGAGCAGTTCTTC.

The chain couples TRBV11-3 to TRBJ2-7; D is perhaps TRBD2 (5 bases). The CDR3 spans 15 residues. Trimming pared 4 bases from V and 3 bases from J, leaving 16 bases between. In germline, CDR1 is SGHNT, CDR2 YENEEA. Here the CDR3 reads CASSSPQLANYEQYF. The CDR3 nucleotides are TGTGCCAGCAGCTCGCCCCAGCTAGCTAACTACGAGCAGTACTTC.

V is TRBV16 and J is TRBJ1-1; D may be TRBD1 (5 bases). CDR3 length: 15 amino acids. The germline V gene encodes CDR1 KGHSY and CDR2 FQNENV. V lost 3 bases and J lost 0, with 11 bases in between. This CDR3 reads CASSQGRSMNTEAFF. CDR3 DNA: TGTGCCAGCAGCCAGGGGCGTTCAATGAACACTGAAGCTTTCTTT. Complete variable domain (other parts from reference TRBV16 and TRBJ1-1): GEEVAQTPKHLVRGEGQKAKLYCAPIKGHSYVFWYQQVLKNEFKFLISFQNENVFDETGMPKERFSAKCLPNSPCSLEIQATKLEDSAVYFCASSQGRSMNTEAFFGQGTRLTVV.

The chain uses TRBV3-1 (or the pseudogene TRBV3-2) and TRBJ2-1; 12 bases line up with TRBD2. Germline loops: CDR1 LGHDT, CDR2 YNNKEL (reference sequence). This CDR3 has 16 amino acids. V was clipped by 0 bases and J by 12 bases; unmatched bases: 9. CDR3 protein: CASSQDQLAGGLGQFF. The CDR3 DNA reads TGTGCCAGCAGCCAAGACCAACTAGCGGGAGGCCTGGGGCAGTTCTTC.

This clone has just one count. This chain uses TRBV14 with TRBJ1-2; TRBD1 is a possible D gene (5 bases). Trimming shortened V by 6 bases and J by 2 bases, and 7 bases separated the two germline ends. Looked up from germline, CDR1 is SGHDN and CDR2 is FVKESK. This CDR3 is 12 amino acids long. The CDR3 DNA sequence: TGTGCCAGCAGGGGACTGAACTATGGCTACACCTTC. Its protein is CASRGLNYGYTF.

The V and J genes are TRBV19 and TRBJ1-1; the match to TRBD1 covers 7 bases. Germline V CDR1 and CDR2: LNHDA, SQIVND (reference sequence). With V trimmed by 9 bases and J by 7 bases, 14 bases remained unmatched. CDR3 size: 14 residues. CDR3 protein: CASRPGQERHEAFF. The DNA of the CDR3 is TGTGCCAGCCGCCCAGGACAGGAAAGGCATGAAGCTTTCTTT.

The gene calls are TRBV11-2 and TRBJ2-3; 10 bases line up with TRBD1. Germline V gives CDR1 SGHAT, CDR2 FQNNGV. The ends lost 4 bases at V and 2 bases at J; junction bases unmatched: 6. The CDR3 runs 16 residues. The CDR3 spells CASSSLGTGATDTQYF. In DNA, the CDR3 is TGTGCCAGCAGCTCCCTGGGGACAGGGGCCACAGATACGCAGTATTTT.

CDR3 loop: CASSLFQTSSGSDEQFF. CDR3 in DNA: TGCGCCAGCAGCTTGTTCCAGACTAGTTCAGGGTCGGATGAGCAGTTCTTC. This chain joins TRBV5-1 and TRBJ2-1; a possible D gene is TRBD2 (6 bases). The CDR3 totals 17 residues. The germline V gene encodes CDR1 SGHRS and CDR2 YFSETQ. V lost 1 base and J 8 bases, leaving 22 bases between the germline ends.

This clone was seen a single time. This chain connects TRBV3-1 (or the pseudogene TRBV3-2) to TRBJ1-6, with 9 bases that match TRBD1. V dropped 5 bases and J dropped 7; count of bases not matched to a gene: 9. Germline V gene data show CDR1 as LGHDT and CDR2 as YNNKEL (reference sequence). The CDR3 is 16 amino acids. The CDR3 DNA is TGTGCCAGCAGCAAGAACCCGGGACAGGGAAATTCACCCCTCCACTTT. It is translated as CASSKNPGQGNSPLHF.

This clone was observed a handful of times. The genes are TRBV3-1 (or the pseudogene TRBV3-2) and TRBJ1-5, with 8 bases that match TRBD1. V lost 5 bases, J lost 11 bases, and 8 bases stayed unmatched. Germline CDR1 LGHDT, CDR2 YNNKEL (reference sequence). The CDR3 extends over 13 amino acids. The CDR3 here is CASSFGQGKTQHF. In DNA form, the CDR3 reads TGTGCCAGCAGCTTCGGACAGGGTAAGACCCAGCATTTT.

The V and J genes are TRBV24-1 and TRBJ2-7; D possibly corresponds to TRBD2 (5 bases). V was cut by 4 bases and J by 2 bases, with 14 bases left in between. The CDR3 is 15 residues long. CDR1 and CDR2 from the germline V gene are KGHDR and SFDVKD. For the CDR3, the DNA is TGTGCCACCAGTGACAATCTCCGGGGTACCTACGAGCAGTACTTC. Its protein is CATSDNLRGTYEQYF.

This sequence joins TRBV2 and TRBJ1-4; tentative D call: TRBD1 (5 bases). Germline V gene sequence: CDR1 SNHLY, CDR2 FYNNEI. With 3 bases removed from V and 0 bases from J, the gap between germline ends came to 8 bases. The CDR3 length is 15 residues. CDR3 protein: CASSETVATNEKLFF. The DNA for the CDR3 is TGTGCCAGCAGTGAGACAGTTGCAACTAATGAAAAACTGTTTTTT. The full variable domain, with the rest looked up from reference TRBV2 and TRBJ1-4, is EPEVTQTPSHQVTQMGQEVILRCVPISNHLYFYWYRQILGQKVEFLVSFYNNEISEKSEIFDDQFSVERPDGSNFTLKIRSTKLEDSAMYFCASSETVATNEKLFFGSGTQLSVL.

This rearrangement joins TRBV7-9 to TRBJ2-1, with 7 bases fitting TRBD2. This CDR3 spans 14 amino acids. V was clipped by 2 bases and J by 8 bases; unmatched bases: 6. Germline values: CDR1 SEHNR, CDR2 FQNEAQ (reference sequence). The CDR3 DNA is TGTGCCAGCAGCTTACGGGGGAGGGCCGATGAGCAGTTCTTC. Residues: CASSLRGRADEQFF.

Only one count was recorded for this clone. The rearrangement links TRBV13 to TRBJ2-1; no firm D call. The CDR3 has 14 residues. Germline CDR1 and CDR2: PRHDT and FYEKMQ (reference sequence). Trimming removed 1 base from V and 0 bases from J, with 4 bases in between. DNA for the CDR3: TGTGCCAGCAGCTTAGATAGCTCCTACAATGAGCAGTTCTTC. Protein sequence: CASSLDSSYNEQFF.